These 8 T cell receptor beta chains were all obtained from the same sample, sequenced in a study of CD8+ T cells in alopecia areata. Reverse transcribed after extraction, RNA yielded cDNA as the sequencing template. Some clones are missing from TCRdb's copy, which holds only in-frame ones; the method was immunoSEQ multiplex PCR. The sample shows approximately 150,000 clones, 67% of them seen only once. The material was CD8+ T cells sorted from blood, obtained at week 0. These receptors were obtained from a human donor with alopecia areata.

J is TRBJ1-1 and V is TRBV11-2, with a weak D call TRBD1 (6 bases). Germline values: CDR1 SGHAT, CDR2 FQNNGV. CDR3 length: 17 residues. The V and J ends lost 0 bases and 0 bases respectively, with 14 bases between them. CDR3 sequence: CASSLDPRQVLNTEAFF. The CDR3, as DNA: TGTGCCAGCAGCTTAGACCCCCGACAGGTGCTGAACACTGAAGCTTTCTTT.

The chain couples TRBV7-3 to TRBJ2-3, with a tentative D call TRBD2 (7 bases). This CDR3 region has 15 residues. Looked up from germline, CDR1 is SGHTA and CDR2 is FQGTGA. The ends were cut back, 0 bases at V and 5 bases at J, with 12 bases in the middle. CDR3 DNA: TGTGCCAGCAGCTTAACGGGGGGGCCTGGAGATACGCAGTATTTT. Its protein is CASSLTGGPGDTQYF.

This clone was counted between two and nine times. The V call is TRBV7-9, the J call TRBJ2-5; D assignment may be TRBD1 or TRBD2 (5 bases each). The CDR3 covers 14 residues. Germline V gene lookup returns CDR1 SEHNR and CDR2 FQNEAQ (reference sequence). The V end was cut by 1 base, the J end by 4 bases, with 10 bases between. CDR3 sequence reads: CASSLGRGRETQYF. CDR3 DNA: TGTGCCAGCAGCTTAGGACGGGGACGAGAGACCCAGTACTTC.

This clone appeared once. The rearrangement uses TRBV2 and TRBJ2-3; 8 bases line up with TRBD1. The CDR3 has 15 amino acids. Trimming at V came to 8 bases and at J to 1 base, leaving 8 bases not matched to a gene. Germline lookup yields CDR1 SNHLY and CDR2 FYNNEI. The CDR3 reads CASYFPGQGTDTQYF. Written as DNA, the CDR3 is TGTGCCAGCTATTTTCCGGGACAGGGCACAGATACGCAGTATTTT.

The rearrangement links TRBV29-1 to TRBJ2-3, with D tentatively TRBD1 (5 bases). The CDR3 is 12 amino acids. Trimming shortened V by 7 bases and J by 6 bases, and 14 bases separated the two germline ends. Germline CDR1 is SQVTM and CDR2 is ANQGSEA. CDR3 bases: TGCAGCGCCCTCTTGACAGCCGATACGCAGTATTTT. Protein product: CSALLTADTQYF.

The V call is TRBV23-1, the J call TRBJ2-2; D might be TRBD2 (6 bases). TRBV23-1 qualifies as an ORF whose function is uncertain. V lost 3 bases, J lost 0 bases, and 14 bases lay in between. CDR3 length equals 17 residues. The CDR3 DNA follows: TGCGCCAGCAGTCACCGCGGGGCCCCTGCGAACACCGGGGAGCTGTTTTTT. Its translation is CASSHRGAPANTGELFF.

The chain has TRBV15 and TRBJ1-1; TRBD1 aligns across 7 bases. V shed 3 bases and J 1 base; nucleotides not matched to a gene: 5. Germline V gene lookup returns CDR1 LNHNV and CDR2 YYDKDF (reference sequence). There are 15 residues in the CDR3. The CDR3 DNA is TGTGCCACCAGCAGCCACAGGGGCCAGAACACTGAAGCTTTCTTT. This codes for CATSSHRGQNTEAFF.

A word on this clone: This sample includes further DNA sequences coding for the same CDR3. The gene calls are TRBV27 and TRBJ2-7; D possibly corresponds to TRBD2 (5 bases). The germline CDR1 and CDR2 sequences are MNHEY and SMNVEV (reference sequence). The V end was cut by 5 bases, the J end by 6 bases, with 8 bases between. The CDR3 is 11 residues long. In nucleotides, the CDR3 is TGTGCCAGCAGTGGAGGTGGCGAGCAGTACTTC. It specifies CASSGGGEQYF.